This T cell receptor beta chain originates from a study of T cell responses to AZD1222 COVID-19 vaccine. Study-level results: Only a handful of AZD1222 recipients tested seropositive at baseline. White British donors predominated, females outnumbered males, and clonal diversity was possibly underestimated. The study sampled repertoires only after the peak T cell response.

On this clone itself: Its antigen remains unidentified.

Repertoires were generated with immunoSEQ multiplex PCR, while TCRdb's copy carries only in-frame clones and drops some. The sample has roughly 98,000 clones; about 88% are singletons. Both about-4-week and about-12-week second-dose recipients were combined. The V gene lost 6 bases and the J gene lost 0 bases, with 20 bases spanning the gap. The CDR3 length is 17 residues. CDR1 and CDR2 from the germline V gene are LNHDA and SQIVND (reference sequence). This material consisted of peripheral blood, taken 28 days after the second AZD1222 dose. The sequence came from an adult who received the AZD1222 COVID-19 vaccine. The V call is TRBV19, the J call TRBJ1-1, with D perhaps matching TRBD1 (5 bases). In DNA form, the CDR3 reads TGTGCCAGTAGCCCCCCCCGAGGGGAGGTCTTGAACACTGAAGCTTTCTTT. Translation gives CASSPPRGEVLNTEAFF.